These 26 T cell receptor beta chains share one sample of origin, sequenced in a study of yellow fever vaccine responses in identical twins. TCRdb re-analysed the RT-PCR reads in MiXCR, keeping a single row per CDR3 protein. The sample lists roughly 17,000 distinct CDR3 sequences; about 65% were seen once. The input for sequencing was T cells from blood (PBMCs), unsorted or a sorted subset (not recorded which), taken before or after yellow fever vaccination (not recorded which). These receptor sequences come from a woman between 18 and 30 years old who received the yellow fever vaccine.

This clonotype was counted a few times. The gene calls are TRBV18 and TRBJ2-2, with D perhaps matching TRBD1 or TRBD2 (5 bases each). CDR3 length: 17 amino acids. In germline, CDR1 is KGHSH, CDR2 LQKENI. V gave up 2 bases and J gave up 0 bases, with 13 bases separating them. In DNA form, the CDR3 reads TGTGCCAGCTCACCATCGGGACGCCCCGCGAACACCGGGGAGCTGTTTTTT. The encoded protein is CASSPSGRPANTGELFF. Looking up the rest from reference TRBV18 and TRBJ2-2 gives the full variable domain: NAGVMQNPRHLVRRRGQEARLRCSPMKGHSHVYWYRQLPEEGLKFMVYLQKENIIDESGMPKERFSAEFPKEGPSILRIQQVVRGDSAAYFCASSPSGRPANTGELFFGEGSRLTVL.

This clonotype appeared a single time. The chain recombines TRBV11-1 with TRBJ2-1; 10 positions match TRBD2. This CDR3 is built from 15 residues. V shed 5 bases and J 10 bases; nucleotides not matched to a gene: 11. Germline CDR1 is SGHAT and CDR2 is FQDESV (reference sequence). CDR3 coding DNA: TGTGCCAGCAGCGACCTCCTAGCGGGAGTCTACGAGCAGTTCTTC. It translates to CASSDLLAGVYEQFF.

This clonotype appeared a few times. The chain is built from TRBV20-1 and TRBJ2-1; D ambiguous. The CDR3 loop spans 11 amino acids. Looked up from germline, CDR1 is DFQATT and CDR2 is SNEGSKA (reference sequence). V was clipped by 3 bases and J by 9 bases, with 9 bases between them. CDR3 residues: CSASDGPEQFF. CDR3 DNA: TGCAGTGCTAGTGACGGCCCTGAGCAGTTCTTC.

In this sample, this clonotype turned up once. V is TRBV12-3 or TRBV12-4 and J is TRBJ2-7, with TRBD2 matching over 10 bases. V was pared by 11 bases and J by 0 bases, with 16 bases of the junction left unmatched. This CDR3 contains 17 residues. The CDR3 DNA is TGTGCCCACAACGGCGCCGTTAGCGGGAGGAGCTCCTACGAGCAGTACTTC. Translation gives CAHNGAVSGRSSYEQYF.

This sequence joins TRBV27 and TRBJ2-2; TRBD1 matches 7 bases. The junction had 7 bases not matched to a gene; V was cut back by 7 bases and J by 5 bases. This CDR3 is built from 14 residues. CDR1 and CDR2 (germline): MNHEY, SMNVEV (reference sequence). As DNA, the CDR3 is TGTGCCAGCACGGGACAGCCGTGGACCGGGGAGCTGTTTTTT. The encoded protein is CASTGQPWTGELFF.

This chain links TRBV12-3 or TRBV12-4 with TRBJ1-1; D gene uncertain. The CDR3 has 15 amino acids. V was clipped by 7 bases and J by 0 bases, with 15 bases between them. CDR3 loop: CASTRGIQLNTEAFF. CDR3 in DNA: TGTGCCAGCACACGAGGGATACAACTGAACACTGAAGCTTTCTTT.

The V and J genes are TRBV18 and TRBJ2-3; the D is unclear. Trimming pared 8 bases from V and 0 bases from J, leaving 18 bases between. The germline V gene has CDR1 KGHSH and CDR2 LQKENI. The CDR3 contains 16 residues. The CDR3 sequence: CASLSFRSSSTDTQYF. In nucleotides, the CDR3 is TGTGCCAGCCTATCCTTCCGGAGCTCTAGCACAGATACGCAGTATTTT.

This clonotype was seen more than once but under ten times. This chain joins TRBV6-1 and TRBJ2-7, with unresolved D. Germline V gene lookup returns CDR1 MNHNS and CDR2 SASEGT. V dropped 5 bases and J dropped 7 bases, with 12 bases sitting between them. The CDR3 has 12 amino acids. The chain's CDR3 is CASSTSHWEQYF. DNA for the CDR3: TGTGCCAGCAGTACCTCCCACTGGGAGCAGTACTTC.

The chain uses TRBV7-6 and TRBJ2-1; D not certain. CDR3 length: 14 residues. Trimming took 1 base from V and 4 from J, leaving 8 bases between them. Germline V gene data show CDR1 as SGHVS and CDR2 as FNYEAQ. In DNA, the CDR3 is TGTGCCAGCAGCTTAGAAGAGGCTTACAATGAGCAGTTCTTC. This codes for CASSLEEAYNEQFF.

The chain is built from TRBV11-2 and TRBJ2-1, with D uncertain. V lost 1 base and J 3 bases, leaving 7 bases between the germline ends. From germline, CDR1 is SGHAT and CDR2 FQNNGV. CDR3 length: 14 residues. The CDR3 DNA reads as TGTGCCAGCAGCTTAGGCTGGGACTACAATGAGCAGTTCTTC. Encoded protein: CASSLGWDYNEQFF.

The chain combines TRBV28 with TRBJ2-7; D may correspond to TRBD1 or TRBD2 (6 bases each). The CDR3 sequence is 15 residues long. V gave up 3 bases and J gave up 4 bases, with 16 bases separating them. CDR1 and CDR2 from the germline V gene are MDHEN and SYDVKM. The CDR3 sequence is CASSFGGTRGYEQYF. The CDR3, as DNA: TGTGCCAGCAGTTTTGGGGGGACAAGAGGATACGAGCAGTACTTC.

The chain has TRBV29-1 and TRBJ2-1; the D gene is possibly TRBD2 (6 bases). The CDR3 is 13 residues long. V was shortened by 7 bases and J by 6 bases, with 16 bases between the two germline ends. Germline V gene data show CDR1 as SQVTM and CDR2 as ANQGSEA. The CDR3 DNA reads TGCAGCGCGCCGGGACTCCCGGCCAATGAGCAGTTCTTC. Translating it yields CSAPGLPANEQFF.

Here the CDR3 DNA reads TGTGCCAGCAGTCCCGGGACAGACTACAATGAGCAGTTCTTC. Translated, it gives CASSPGTDYNEQFF. The chain uses TRBV25-1 and TRBJ2-1; the match to TRBD1 covers 7 bases. CDR3 length: 14 residues. The germline gives CDR1 MGHDK, CDR2 SYGVNS. V shed 5 bases and J 3 bases; nucleotides not matched to a gene: 4.

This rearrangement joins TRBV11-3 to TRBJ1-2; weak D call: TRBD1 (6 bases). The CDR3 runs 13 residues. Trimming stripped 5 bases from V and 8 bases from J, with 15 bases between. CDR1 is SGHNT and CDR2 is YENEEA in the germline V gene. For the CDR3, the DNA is TGTGCCAGCAGCCTACAGGGTATTGTGGGCTACACCTTC. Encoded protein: CASSLQGIVGYTF.

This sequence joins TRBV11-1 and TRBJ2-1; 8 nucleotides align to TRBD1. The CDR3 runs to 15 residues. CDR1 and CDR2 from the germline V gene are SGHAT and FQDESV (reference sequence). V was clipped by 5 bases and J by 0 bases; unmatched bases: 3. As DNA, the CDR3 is TGTGCCAGCAGCGCCGGGACAGGCTCCTACAATGAGCAGTTCTTC. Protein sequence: CASSAGTGSYNEQFF.

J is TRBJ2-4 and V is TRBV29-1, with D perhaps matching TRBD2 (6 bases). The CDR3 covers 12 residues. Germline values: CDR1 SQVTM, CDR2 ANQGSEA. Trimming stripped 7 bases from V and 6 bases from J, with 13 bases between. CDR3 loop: CSAGTAPNIQYF. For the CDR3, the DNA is TGCAGCGCCGGGACTGCTCCAAACATTCAGTACTTC.

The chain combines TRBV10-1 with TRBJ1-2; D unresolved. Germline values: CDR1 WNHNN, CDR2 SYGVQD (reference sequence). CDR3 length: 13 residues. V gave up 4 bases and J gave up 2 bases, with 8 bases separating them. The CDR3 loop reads CASSVATNYGYTF. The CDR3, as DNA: TGCGCCAGCAGTGTCGCGACAAACTATGGCTACACCTTC.

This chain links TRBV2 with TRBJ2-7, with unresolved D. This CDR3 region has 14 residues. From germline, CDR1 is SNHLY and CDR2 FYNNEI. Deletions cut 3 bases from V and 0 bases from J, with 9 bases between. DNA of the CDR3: TGTGCCAGCAGTGAGCCCCCTCTCTCCTACGAGCAGTACTTC. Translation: CASSEPPLSYEQYF. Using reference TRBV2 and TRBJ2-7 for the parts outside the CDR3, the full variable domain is EPEVTQTPSHQVTQMGQEVILRCVPISNHLYFYWYRQILGQKVEFLVSFYNNEISEKSEIFDDQFSVERPDGSNFTLKIRSTKLEDSAMYFCASSEPPLSYEQYFGPGTRLTVT.

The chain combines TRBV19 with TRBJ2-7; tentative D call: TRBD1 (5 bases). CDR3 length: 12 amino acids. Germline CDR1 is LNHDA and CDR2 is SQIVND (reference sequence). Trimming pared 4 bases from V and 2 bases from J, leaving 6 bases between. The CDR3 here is CASSTGPYEQYF. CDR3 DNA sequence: TGTGCCAGTAGTACAGGGCCCTACGAGCAGTACTTC.

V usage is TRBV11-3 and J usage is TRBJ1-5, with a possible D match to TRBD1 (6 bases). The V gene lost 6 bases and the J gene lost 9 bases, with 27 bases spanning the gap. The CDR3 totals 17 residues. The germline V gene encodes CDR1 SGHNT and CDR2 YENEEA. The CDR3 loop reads CASSNRQDRSVDLPQHF. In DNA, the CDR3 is TGTGCCAGCAGTAACCGTCAGGACAGAAGCGTAGATTTGCCCCAGCATTTT.

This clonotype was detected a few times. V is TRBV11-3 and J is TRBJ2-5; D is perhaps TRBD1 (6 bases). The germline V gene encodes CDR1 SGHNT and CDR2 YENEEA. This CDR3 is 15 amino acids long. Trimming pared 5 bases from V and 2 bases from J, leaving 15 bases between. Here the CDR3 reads CASSPRRTVQETQYF. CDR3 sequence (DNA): TGTGCCAGCAGCCCAAGGAGGACAGTGCAAGAGACCCAGTACTTC.

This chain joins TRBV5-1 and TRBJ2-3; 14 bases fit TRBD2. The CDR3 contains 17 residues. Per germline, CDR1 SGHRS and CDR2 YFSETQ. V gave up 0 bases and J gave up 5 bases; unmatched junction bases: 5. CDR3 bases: TGCGCCAGCAGCTTGGGGGGACTAGCGGGAGCTGGAGATACGCAGTATTTT. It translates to CASSLGGLAGAGDTQYF.

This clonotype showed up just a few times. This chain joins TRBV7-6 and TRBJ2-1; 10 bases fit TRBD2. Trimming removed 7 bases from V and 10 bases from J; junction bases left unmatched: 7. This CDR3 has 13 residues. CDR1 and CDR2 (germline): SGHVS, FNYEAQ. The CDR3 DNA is TGTGCCAGCAAAGCGGGGGGGCTTGGAGAGCAGTTCTTC. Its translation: CASKAGGLGEQFF.

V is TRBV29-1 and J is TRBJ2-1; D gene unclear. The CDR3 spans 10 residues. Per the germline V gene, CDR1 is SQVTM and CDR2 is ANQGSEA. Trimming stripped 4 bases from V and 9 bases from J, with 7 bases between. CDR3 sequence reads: CSVVAGEQFF. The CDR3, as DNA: TGCAGCGTTGTAGCTGGTGAGCAGTTCTTC.

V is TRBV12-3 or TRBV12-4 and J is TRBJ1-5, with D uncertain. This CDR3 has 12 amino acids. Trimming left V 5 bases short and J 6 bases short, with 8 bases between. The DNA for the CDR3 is TGTGCCAGCAGTGCCATGGGTCAGCCCCAGCATTTT. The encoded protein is CASSAMGQPQHF.

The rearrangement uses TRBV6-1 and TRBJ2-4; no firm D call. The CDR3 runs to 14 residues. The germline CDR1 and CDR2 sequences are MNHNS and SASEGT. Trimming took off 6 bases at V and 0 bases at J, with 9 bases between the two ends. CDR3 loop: CASSPGLAKNIQYF. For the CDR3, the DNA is TGTGCCAGCAGCCCCGGCCTAGCCAAAAACATTCAGTACTTC.